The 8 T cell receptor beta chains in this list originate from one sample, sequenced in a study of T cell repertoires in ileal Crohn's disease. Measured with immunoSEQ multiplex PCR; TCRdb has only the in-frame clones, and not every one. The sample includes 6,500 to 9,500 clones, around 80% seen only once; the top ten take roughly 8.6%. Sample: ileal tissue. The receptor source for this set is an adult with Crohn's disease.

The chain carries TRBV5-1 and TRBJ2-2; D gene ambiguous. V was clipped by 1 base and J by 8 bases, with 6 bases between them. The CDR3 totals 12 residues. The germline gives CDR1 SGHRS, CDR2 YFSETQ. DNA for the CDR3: TGCGCCAGCAGCTTGAACCGGGGGGAGCTGTTTTTT. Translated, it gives CASSLNRGELFF. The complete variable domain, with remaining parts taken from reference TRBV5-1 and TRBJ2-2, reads KAGVTQTPRYLIKTRGQQVTLSCSPISGHRSVSWYQQTPGQGLQFLFEYFSETQRNKGNFPGRFSGRQFSNSRSEMNVSTLELGDSALYLCASSLNRGELFFGEGSRLTVL.

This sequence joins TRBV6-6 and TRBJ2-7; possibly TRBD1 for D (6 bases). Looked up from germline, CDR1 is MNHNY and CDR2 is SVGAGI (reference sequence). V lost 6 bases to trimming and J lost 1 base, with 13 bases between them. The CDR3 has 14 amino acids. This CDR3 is CASRAGQQSYEQYF. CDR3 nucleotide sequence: TGTGCCAGCAGAGCCGGACAGCAATCCTACGAGCAGTACTTC.

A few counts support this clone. The CDR3 DNA sequence: TGTGCCAGCAGCCCCCGACAGGGGTCGGCCTCTGGAAACACCATATATTTT. This sequence encodes CASSPRQGSASGNTIYF. This chain uses TRBV9 with TRBJ1-3, with TRBD1 matching 8 bases. The CDR3 sequence is 17 residues long. J gave up 0 bases and V 4 bases, and 9 bases lay outside the gene matches. The germline V gene encodes CDR1 SGDLS and CDR2 YYNGEE. Complete variable domain (other parts from reference TRBV9 and TRBJ1-3): DSGVTQTPKHLITATGQRVTLRCSPRSGDLSVYWYQQSLDQGLQFLIQYYNGEERAKGNILERFSAQQFPDLHSELNLSSLELGDSALYFCASSPRQGSASGNTIYFGEGSWLTVV.

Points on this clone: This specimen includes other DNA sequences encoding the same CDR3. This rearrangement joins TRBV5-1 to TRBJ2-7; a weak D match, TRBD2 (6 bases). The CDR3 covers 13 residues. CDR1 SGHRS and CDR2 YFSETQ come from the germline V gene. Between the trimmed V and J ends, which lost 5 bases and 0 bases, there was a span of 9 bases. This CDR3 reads CASREGSSYEQYF. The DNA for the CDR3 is TGCGCCAGCAGGGAGGGAAGCTCCTACGAGCAGTACTTC.

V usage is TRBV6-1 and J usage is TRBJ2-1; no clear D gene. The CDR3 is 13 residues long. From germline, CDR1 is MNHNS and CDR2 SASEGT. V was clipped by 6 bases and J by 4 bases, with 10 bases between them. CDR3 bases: TGTGCCAGCAGCCAACTGGTTTACAATGAGCAGTTCTTC. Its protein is CASSQLVYNEQFF.

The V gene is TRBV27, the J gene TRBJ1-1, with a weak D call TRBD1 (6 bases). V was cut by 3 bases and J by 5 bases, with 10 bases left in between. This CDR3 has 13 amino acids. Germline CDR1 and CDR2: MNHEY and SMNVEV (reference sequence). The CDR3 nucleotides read TGTGCCAGCAGTTTTACTGGACAGACTGAAGCTTTCTTT. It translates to CASSFTGQTEAFF.

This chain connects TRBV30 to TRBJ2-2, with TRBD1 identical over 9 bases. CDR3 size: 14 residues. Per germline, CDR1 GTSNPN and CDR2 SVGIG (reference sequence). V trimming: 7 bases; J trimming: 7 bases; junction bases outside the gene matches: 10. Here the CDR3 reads CASIRQGGIGELFF. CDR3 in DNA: TGTGCCTCGATTCGACAGGGGGGTATCGGGGAGCTGTTTTTT.

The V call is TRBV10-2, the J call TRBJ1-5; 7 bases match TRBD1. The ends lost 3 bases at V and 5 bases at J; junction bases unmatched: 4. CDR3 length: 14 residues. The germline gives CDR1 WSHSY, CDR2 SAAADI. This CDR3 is CASSEGGSYQPQHF. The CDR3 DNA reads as TGCGCCAGCAGTGAAGGGGGCTCTTATCAGCCCCAGCATTTT.